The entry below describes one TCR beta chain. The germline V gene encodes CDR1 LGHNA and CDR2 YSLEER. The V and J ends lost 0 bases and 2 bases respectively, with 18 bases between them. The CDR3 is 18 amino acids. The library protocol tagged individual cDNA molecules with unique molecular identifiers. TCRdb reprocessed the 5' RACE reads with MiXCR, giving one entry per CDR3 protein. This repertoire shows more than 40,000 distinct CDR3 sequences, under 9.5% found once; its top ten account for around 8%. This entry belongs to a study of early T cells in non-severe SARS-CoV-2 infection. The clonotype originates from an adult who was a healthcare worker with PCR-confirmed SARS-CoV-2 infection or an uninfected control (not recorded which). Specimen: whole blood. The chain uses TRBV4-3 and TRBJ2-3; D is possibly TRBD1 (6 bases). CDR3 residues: CASSQDPDSAYSTDTQYF. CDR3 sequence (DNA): TGCGCCAGCAGCCAAGACCCGGACAGCGCCTACTCCACAGATACGCAGTATTTT.